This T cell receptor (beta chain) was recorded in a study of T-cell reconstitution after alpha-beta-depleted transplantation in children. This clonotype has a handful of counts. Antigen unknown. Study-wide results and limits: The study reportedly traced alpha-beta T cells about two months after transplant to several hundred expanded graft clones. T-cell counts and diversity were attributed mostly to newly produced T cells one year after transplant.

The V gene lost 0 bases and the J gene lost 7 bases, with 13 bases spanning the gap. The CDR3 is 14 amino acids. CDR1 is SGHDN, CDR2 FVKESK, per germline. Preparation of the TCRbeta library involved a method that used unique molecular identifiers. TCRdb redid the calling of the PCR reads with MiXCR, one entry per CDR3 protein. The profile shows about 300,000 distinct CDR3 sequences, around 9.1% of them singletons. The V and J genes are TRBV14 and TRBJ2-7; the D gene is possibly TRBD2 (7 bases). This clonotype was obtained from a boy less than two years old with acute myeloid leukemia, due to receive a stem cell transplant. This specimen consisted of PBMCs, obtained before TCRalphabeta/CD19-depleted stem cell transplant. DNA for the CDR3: TGTGCCAGCAGCCAAGAGCGGGGGCCCAGGGAGCAGTACTTC. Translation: CASSQERGPREQYF.